This T cell receptor beta chain was documented in a study of glioma-infiltrating T cells. Study outcomes and limitations: Very few CDR3 sequences were shared between tissue and blood.

This clonotype was counted once. What it recognizes is unknown. A read error may be the cause here, since a much bigger clone is one base away. Amplification of TCR alpha and beta CDR3 regions from RNA used iRepertoire nested multiplex PCR. MiXCR was run by TCRdb on the multiplex PCR reads, yielding one entry per CDR3 protein. The table has some 10,000 distinct CDR3 sequences, 50% to 65% seen once. The CDR3 is 14 amino acids. Looked up from germline, CDR1 is SQVTM and CDR2 is ANQGSEA. The V call is TRBV29-1, the J call TRBJ1-2; D gene unclear. The sequenced sample was glioma tissue, nonneoplastic brain tissue, or PBMCs (not recorded which). This TCR was recovered from a human donor with low-grade glioma or glioblastoma, undergoing nonglioma brain surgery, or in good health (not recorded which). The CDR3 reads CRVEDRRETYGYTF. CDR3 in DNA: TGCAGAGTTGAAGACCGACGGGAGACTTATGGCTACACCTTC. The full variable domain, rest sourced from reference TRBV29-1 and TRBJ1-2, is SAVISQKPSRDICQRGTSLTIQCQVDSQVTMMFWYRQQPGQSLTLIATANQGSEATYESGFVIDKFPISRPNLTFSTLTVSNMSPEDSSIYLCRVEDRRETYGYTFGSGTRLTVV.